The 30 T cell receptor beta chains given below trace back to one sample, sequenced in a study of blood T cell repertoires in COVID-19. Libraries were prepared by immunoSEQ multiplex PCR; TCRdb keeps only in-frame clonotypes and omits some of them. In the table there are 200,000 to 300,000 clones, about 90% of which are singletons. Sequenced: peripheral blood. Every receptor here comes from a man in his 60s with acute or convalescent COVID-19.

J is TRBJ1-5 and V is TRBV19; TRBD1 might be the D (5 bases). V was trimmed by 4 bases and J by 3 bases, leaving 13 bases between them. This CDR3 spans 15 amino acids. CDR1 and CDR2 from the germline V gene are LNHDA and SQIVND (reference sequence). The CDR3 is CASSRADSYNQPQHF. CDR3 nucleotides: TGTGCCAGTAGTAGGGCCGACAGTTACAATCAGCCCCAGCATTTT.

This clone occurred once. CDR3 sequence: CASSPRAGPATQYF. CDR3 DNA: TGTGCCAGCAGCCCTAGAGCGGGCCCAGCTACGCAGTATTTT. This rearrangement joins TRBV7-2 to TRBJ2-3, with a possible D match to TRBD2 (6 bases). Trimming left V 5 bases short and J 8 bases short, with 17 bases between. CDR3 size: 14 residues. Germline V gene lookup returns CDR1 SGHTA and CDR2 FQGNSA.

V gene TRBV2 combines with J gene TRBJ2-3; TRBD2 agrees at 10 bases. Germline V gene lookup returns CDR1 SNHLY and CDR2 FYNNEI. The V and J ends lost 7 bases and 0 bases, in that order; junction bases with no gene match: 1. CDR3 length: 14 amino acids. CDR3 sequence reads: CASMGLASTDTQYF. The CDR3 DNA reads TGTGCCAGCATGGGACTAGCGAGCACAGATACGCAGTATTTT.

The CDR3 spells CSVLENEQYF. CDR3 DNA sequence: TGCAGCGTTCTGGAGAACGAGCAGTACTTC. The chain combines TRBV29-1 with TRBJ2-7; the D is unclear. The length of the CDR3 is 10 residues. The V end was cut by 5 bases, the J end by 5 bases, with 7 bases between. Germline V gives CDR1 SQVTM, CDR2 ANQGSEA.

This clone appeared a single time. Here the CDR3 DNA reads TGTGCCAGCAGCCTGGGACATTATAAGAGTACTGAAGCTTTCTTT. This translates into CASSLGHYKSTEAFF. J is TRBJ1-1 and V is TRBV3-1 (or the pseudogene TRBV3-2); possible D gene TRBD1, 6 bases. This CDR3 spans 15 amino acids. Trimming removed 4 bases at V and 5 bases at J, with 17 bases between. Per germline, CDR1 LGHDT and CDR2 YNNKEL (reference sequence).

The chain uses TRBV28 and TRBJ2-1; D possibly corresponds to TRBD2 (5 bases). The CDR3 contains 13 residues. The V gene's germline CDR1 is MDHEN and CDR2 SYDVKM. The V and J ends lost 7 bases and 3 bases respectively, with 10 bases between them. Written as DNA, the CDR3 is TGTGCCAGCAAGGCTAGCAGCTACAATGAGCAGTTCTTC. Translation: CASKASSYNEQFF.

The CDR3 spells CATRGTGSSYNSPLHF. CDR3 sequence (DNA): TGTGCCACCCGTGGGACAGGGAGCTCCTATAATTCACCCCTCCACTTT. The V and J genes are TRBV7-8 and TRBJ1-6; 9 nucleotides agree with TRBD1. CDR1 and CDR2 (germline): SGHVS, FQNEAQ. With 10 bases clipped from V and 0 bases from J, the junction kept 7 bases outside the gene matches. This CDR3 is built from 16 residues. The variable domain in full, completed from reference TRBV7-8 and TRBJ1-6, reads GAGVSQSPRYKVAKRGQDVALRCDPISGHVSLFWYQQALGQGPEFLTYFQNEAQLDKSGLPSDRFFAERPEGSVSTLKIQRTQQEDSAVYLCATRGTGSSYNSPLHFGNGTRLTVT.

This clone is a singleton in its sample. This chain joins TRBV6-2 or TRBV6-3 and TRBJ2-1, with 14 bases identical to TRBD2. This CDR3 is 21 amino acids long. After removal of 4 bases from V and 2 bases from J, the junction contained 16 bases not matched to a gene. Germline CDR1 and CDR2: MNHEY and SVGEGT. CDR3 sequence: CASSSPRLAGGPGLTYNEQFF. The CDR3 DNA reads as TGTGCCAGCAGTTCCCCAAGACTAGCGGGAGGGCCAGGTCTTACCTACAATGAGCAGTTCTTC.

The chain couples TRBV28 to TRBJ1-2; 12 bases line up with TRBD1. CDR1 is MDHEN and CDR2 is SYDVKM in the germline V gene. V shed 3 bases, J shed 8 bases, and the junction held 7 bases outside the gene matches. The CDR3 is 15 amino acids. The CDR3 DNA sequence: TGTGCCAGCAGTTTGTCGGGACAGGGGGCGAGCGGCTACACCTTC. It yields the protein CASSLSGQGASGYTF.

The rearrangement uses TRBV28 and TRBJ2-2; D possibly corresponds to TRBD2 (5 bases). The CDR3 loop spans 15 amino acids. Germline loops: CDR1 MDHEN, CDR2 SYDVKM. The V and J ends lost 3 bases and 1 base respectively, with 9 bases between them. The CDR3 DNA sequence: TGTGCCAGCAGTTTGGCAGCGGTGAACACCGGGGAGCTGTTTTTT. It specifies CASSLAAVNTGELFF.

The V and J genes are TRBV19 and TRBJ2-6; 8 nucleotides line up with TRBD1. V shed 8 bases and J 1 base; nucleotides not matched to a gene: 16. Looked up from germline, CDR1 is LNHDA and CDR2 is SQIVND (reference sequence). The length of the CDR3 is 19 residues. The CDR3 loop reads CASERNLRGRFSGANVLTF. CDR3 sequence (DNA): TGTGCCAGTGAAAGAAATCTCAGGGGGCGGTTTTCTGGGGCCAACGTCCTGACTTTC.

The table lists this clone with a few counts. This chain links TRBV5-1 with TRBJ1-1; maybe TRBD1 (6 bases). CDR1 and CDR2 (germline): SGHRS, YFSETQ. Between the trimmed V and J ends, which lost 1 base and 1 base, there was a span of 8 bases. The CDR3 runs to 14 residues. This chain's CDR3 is CASSLTGTNTEAFF. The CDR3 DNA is TGCGCCAGCAGCTTGACAGGGACGAACACTGAAGCTTTCTTT.

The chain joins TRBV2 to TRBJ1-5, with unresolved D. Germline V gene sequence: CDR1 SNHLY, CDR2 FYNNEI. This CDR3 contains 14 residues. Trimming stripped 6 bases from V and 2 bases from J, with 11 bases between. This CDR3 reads CASSFFSGNQPQHF. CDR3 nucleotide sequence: TGTGCCAGCAGCTTCTTCAGTGGCAATCAGCCCCAGCATTTT.

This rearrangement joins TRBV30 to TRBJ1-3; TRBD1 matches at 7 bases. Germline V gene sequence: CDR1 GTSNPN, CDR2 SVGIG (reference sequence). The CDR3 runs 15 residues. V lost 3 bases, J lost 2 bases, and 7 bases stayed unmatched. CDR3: CAWSPGGPAGNTIYF. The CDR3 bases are TGTGCCTGGAGCCCAGGGGGACCGGCTGGAAACACCATATATTTT.

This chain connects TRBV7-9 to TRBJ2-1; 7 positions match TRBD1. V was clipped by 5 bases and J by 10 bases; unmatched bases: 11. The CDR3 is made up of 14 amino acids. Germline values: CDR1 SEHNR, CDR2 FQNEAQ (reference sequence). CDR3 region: CASSGWTGPSEQFF. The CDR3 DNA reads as TGTGCCAGCAGCGGGTGGACAGGCCCCTCGGAGCAGTTCTTC.

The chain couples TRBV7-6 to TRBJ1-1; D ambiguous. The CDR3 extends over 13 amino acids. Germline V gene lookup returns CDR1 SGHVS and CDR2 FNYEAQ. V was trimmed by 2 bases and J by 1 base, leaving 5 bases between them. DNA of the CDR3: TGTGCCAGCAGCTTATCCCAGAACACTGAAGCTTTCTTT. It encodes CASSLSQNTEAFF.

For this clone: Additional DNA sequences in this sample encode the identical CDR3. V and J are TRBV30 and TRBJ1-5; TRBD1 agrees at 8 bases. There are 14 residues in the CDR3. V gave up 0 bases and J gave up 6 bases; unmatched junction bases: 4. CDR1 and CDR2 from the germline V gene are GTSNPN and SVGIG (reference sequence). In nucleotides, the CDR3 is TGTGCCTGGAGTGTAGGACAGGGAGGTCAGCCCCAGCATTTT. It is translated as CAWSVGQGGQPQHF.

CDR3 bases: TGTGCCAGTAGTATAGATCAGGGCCCCCGGGAGACCCAGTACTTC. Translated, it gives CASSIDQGPRETQYF. The chain links TRBV19 to TRBJ2-5; D is perhaps TRBD1 (5 bases). Trimming took off 0 bases at V and 5 bases at J, with 13 bases between the two ends. Germline-derived CDR1 and CDR2 are LNHDA and SQIVND (reference sequence). This CDR3 has 15 residues.

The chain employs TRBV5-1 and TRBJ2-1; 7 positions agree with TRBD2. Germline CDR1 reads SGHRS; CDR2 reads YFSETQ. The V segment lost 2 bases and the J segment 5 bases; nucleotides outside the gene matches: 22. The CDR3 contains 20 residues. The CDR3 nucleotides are TGCGCCAGCAGCTTTAGCAGCCCCCGAGTTGCGGGAGTTGTGGACAATGAGCAGTTCTTC. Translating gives CASSFSSPRVAGVVDNEQFF.

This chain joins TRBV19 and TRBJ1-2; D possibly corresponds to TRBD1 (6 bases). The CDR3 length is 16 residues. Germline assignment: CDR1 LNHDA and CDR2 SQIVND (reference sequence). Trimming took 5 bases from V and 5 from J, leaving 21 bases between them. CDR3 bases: TGTGCCAGTAGTTGGACAGCCGATTCCGACAAGTATGGCTACACCTTC. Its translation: CASSWTADSDKYGYTF.

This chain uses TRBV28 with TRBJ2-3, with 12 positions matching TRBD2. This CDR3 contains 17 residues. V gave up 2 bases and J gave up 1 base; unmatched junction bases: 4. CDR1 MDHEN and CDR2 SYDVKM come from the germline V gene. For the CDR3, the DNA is TGTGCCAGCAGTTTACCTAGCGGGAGGGCGCGCACAGATACGCAGTATTTT. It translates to CASSLPSGRARTDTQYF.

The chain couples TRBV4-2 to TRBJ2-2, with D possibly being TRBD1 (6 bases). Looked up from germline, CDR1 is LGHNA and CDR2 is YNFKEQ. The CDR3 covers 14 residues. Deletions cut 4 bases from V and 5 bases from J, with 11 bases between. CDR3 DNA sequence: TGTGCCAGCAGCCCCCAGGGGAGAACCGGGGAGCTGTTTTTT. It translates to CASSPQGRTGELFF.

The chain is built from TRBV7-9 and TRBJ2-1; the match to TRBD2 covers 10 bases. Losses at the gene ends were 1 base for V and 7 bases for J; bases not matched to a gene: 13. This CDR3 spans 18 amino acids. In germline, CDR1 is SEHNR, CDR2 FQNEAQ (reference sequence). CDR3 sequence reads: CASSLVPLAGAGGNEQFF. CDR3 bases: TGTGCCAGCAGCTTAGTCCCCCTAGCGGGAGCTGGTGGGAATGAGCAGTTCTTC.

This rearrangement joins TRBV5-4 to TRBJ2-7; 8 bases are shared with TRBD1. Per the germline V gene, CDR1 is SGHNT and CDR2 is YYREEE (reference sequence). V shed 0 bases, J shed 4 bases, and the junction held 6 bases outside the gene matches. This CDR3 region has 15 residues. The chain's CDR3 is CASSLDPGGMYEQYF. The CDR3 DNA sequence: TGTGCCAGCAGCTTGGATCCAGGGGGCATGTACGAGCAGTACTTC.

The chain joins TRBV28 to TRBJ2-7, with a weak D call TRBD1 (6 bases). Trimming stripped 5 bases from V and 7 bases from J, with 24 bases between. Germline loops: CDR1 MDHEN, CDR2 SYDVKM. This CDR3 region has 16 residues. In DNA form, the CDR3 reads TGTGCCAGCAGTCCGGGAAGGCAGGGGCTCGTTACTGAGCAGTACTTC. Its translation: CASSPGRQGLVTEQYF.

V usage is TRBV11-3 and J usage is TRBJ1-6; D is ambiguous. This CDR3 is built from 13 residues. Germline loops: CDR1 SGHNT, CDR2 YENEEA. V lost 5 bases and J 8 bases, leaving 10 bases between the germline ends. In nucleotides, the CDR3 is TGTGCCAGCAGCGTGGCCGCGGATTCACCCCTCCACTTT. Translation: CASSVAADSPLHF.

The CDR3 DNA is TGCGCCAGCAGCTTCGGGACAGATAGCGGCGGGGAGCTGTTTTTT. Translation: CASSFGTDSGGELFF. The chain couples TRBV5-1 to TRBJ2-2, with D perhaps matching TRBD1 (7 bases). This CDR3 has 15 residues. Trimming removed 2 bases at V and 7 bases at J, with 15 bases between. CDR1 is SGHRS, CDR2 YFSETQ, per germline.

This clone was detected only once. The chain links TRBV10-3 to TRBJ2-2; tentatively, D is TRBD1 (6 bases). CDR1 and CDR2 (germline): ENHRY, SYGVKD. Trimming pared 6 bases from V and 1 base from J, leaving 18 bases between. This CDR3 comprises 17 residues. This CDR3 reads CAISNLPPGQNTGELFF. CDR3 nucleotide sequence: TGTGCCATCAGCAACTTACCCCCGGGACAGAACACCGGGGAGCTGTTTTTT.

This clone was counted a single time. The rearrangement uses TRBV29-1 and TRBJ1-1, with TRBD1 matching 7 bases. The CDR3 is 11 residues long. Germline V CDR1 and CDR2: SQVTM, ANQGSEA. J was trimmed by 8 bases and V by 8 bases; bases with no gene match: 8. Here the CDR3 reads CSTHYRGEAFF. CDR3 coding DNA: TGCAGCACGCATTACAGGGGCGAAGCTTTCTTT.

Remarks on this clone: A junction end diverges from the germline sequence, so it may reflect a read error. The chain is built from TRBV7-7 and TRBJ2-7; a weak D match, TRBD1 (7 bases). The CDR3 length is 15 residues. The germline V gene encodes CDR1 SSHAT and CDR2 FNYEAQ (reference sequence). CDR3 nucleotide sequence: TGTGCTAGCAGCTTAGCCGCGGGACAGCACTACGAGCAGTACTTC. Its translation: CASSLAAGQHYEQYF.